The 5 T cell receptor beta chains listed next were all sequenced from one sample in a study of cytomegalovirus exposure and HLA in healthy donors. The PCR was carried out with 60 Vbeta primers and 13 Jbeta primers. Clones were read by immunoSEQ multiplex PCR, and TCRdb kept only the in-frame ones, dropping some. The sample has approximately 100,000 clones; over 75% are singletons. Sequenced material: PBMCs. These receptors all come from a young woman in good health and CMV-seropositive.

The V call is TRBV15, the J call TRBJ2-7, with 7 nucleotides matching TRBD1. Germline loops: CDR1 LNHNV, CDR2 YYDKDF (reference sequence). The V segment lost 5 bases and the J segment 3 bases; nucleotides outside the gene matches: 10. The CDR3 covers 15 residues. CDR3 sequence reads: CATSPRNRGLYEQYF. The CDR3 DNA follows: TGTGCCACCAGCCCAAGAAACAGGGGTCTCTACGAGCAGTACTTC.

This clone was detected only a few times. The same CDR3 also results from other DNA sequences found in this sample. The chain uses TRBV2 and TRBJ1-5; no clear D. Trimming shortened V by 6 bases and J by 0 bases, and 9 bases separated the two germline ends. CDR1 and CDR2 (germline): SNHLY, FYNNEI. The length of the CDR3 is 14 residues. The CDR3 sequence is CASSLRASNQPQHF. CDR3 sequence (DNA): TGTGCCAGCAGCCTGCGGGCTAGCAATCAGCCCCAGCATTTT.

The CDR3, as DNA: TGTGCCAGCAGCTTAGCAAGCGGGAGGGCATCTGAGACGCAGTATTTT. This gives the protein CASSLASGRASETQYF. The chain combines TRBV7-8 with TRBJ2-3; 10 nucleotides agree with TRBD2. With 0 bases clipped from V and 9 bases from J, the junction kept 9 bases outside the gene matches. Germline lookup yields CDR1 SGHVS and CDR2 FQNEAQ. The CDR3 is 16 amino acids. Full variable domain (outside the CDR3, taken from reference TRBV7-8 and TRBJ2-3): GAGVSQSPRYKVAKRGQDVALRCDPISGHVSLFWYQQALGQGPEFLTYFQNEAQLDKSGLPSDRFFAERPEGSVSTLKIQRTQQEDSAVYLCASSLASGRASETQYFGPGTRLTVL.

The rearrangement joins TRBV5-6 to TRBJ1-2; D is ambiguous. V was shortened by 0 bases and J by 2 bases, with 5 bases between the two germline ends. This CDR3 spans 13 amino acids. Per the germline V gene, CDR1 is SGHDT and CDR2 is YYEEEE. The CDR3 nucleotides are TGTGCCAGCAGCTTGGACAAGAACTATGGCTACACCTTC. Amino acid sequence: CASSLDKNYGYTF.

This clone was picked up a small number of times. The chain employs TRBV7-9 and TRBJ1-1; 9 nucleotides align to TRBD1. V shed 2 bases and J 4 bases; nucleotides not matched to a gene: 5. CDR1 is SEHNR, CDR2 FQNEAQ, per germline (reference sequence). The CDR3 runs 15 residues. CDR3 nucleotides: TGTGCCAGCAGCTTATGGACAGGGGAGGGCACTGAAGCTTTCTTT. This encodes CASSLWTGEGTEAFF.